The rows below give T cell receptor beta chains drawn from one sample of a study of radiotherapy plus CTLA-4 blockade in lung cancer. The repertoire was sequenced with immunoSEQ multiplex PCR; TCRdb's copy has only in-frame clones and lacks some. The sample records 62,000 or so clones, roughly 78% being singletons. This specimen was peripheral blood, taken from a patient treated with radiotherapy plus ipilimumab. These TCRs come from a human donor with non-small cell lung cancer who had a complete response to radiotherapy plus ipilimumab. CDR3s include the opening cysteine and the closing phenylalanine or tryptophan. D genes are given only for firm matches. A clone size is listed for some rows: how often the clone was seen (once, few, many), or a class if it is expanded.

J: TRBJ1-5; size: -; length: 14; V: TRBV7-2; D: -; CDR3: CASSLFGVNQPQHF; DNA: TGTGCCAGCAGCTTATTTGGGGTCAATCAGCCCCAGCATTTT
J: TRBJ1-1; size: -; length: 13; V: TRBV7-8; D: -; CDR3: CASSLMGNTEAFF; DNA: TGTGCCAGCAGCTTAATGGGGAACACTGAAGCTTTCTTT
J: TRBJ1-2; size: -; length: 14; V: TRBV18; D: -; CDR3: CASSPLEKNIGYTF; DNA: TGTGCCAGCTCACCACTGGAAAAGAACATCGGCTACACCTTC
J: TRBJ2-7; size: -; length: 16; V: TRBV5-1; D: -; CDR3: CASSWKGGTSSWEQYF; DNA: TGCGCCAGCAGCTGGAAAGGGGGGACATCTTCGTGGGAGCAGTACTTC
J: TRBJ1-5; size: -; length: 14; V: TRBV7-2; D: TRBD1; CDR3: CASSWTGPNQPQHF; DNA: TGTGCCAGCAGCTGGACAGGCCCCAATCAGCCCCAGCATTTT
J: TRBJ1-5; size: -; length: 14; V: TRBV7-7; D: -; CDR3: CASSPPGVNQPQHF; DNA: TGTGCTAGCAGCCCCCCCGGGGTGAATCAGCCCCAGCATTTT
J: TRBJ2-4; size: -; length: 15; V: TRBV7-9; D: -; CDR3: CASSSHLLAKNIQYF; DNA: TGTGCCAGCAGCTCCCACCTACTAGCCAAAAACATTCAGTACTTC
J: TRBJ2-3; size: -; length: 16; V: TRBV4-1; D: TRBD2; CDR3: CASSQDDWTSGSTQYF; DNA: TGCGCCAGCAGCCAAGACGACTGGACTAGCGGGTCTACGCAGTATTTT
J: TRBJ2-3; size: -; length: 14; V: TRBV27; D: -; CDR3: CASSLSGVGDTQYF; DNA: TGTGCCAGCAGTTTATCAGGTGTAGGAGATACGCAGTATTTT
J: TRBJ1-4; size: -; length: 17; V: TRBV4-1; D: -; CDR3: CASSQVGSQGLAQKLFF; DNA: TGCGCCAGCAGCCAAGTCGGGAGCCAGGGTCTGGCGCAAAAACTGTTTTTT
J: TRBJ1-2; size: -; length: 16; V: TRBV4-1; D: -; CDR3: CASSQDWPATNYGYTF; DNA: TGCGCCAGCAGCCAAGATTGGCCAGCAACTAACTATGGCTACACCTTC
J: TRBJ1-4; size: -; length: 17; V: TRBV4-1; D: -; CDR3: CASSQGRRVTTNEKLFF; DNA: TGCGCCAGCAGCCAAGGACGCAGGGTAACAACTAATGAAAAGCTGTTTTTT
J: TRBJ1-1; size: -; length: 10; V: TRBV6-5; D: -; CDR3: CASNLTEAFF; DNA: TGTGCCAGCAACCTCACTGAAGCTTTCTTT
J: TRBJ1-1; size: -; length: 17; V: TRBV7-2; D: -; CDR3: CASSFSPEGVENTEAFF; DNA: TGTGCCAGCAGCTTCTCCCCGGAGGGGGTGGAGAACACTGAAGCTTTCTTT
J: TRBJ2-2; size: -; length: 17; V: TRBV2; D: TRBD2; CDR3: CASSESVAGGRTGELFF; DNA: TGTGCCAGCAGTGAATCTGTTGCGGGGGGGCGGACCGGGGAGCTGTTTTTT
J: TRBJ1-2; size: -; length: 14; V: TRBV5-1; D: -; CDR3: CASSLSRGDYGYTF; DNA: TGCGCCAGCAGCTTGAGCAGGGGCGACTATGGCTACACCTTC
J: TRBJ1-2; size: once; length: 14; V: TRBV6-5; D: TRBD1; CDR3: CASSYTGGNYGYTF; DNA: TGTGCCAGCAGTTATACAGGGGGAAACTATGGCTACACCTTC
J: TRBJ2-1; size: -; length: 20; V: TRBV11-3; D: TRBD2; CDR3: CASKLGRASGRAGSYNEQFF; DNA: TGTGCCAGCAAGCTGGGGAGAGCTAGCGGGAGGGCCGGATCCTACAATGAGCAGTTCTTC
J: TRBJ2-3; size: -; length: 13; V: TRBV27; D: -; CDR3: CASSLYGTDTQYF; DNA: TGTGCCAGCAGCCTCTACGGGACAGATACGCAGTATTTT
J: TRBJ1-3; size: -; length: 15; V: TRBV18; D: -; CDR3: CASSPPDSSGNTIYF; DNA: TGTGCCAGCTCACCCCCGGACAGCTCTGGAAACACCATATATTTT
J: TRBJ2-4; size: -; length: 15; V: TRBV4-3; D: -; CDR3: CASSQDARPQNIQYF; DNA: TGCGCCAGCAGCCAAGACGCCCGGCCCCAAAACATTCAGTACTTC
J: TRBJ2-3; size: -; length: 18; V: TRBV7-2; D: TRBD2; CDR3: CASSPPGLAGGRLGAQYF; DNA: TGTGCCAGCAGCCCACCGGGACTAGCGGGAGGCCGTCTCGGGGCGCAGTATTTT
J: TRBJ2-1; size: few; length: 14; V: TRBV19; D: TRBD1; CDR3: CASSKIGQGHEQFF; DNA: TGTGCCAGTAGTAAAATCGGACAGGGCCATGAGCAGTTCTTC
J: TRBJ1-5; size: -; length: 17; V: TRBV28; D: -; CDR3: CASSLWYVGDANQPQHF; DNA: TGTGCCAGCAGTTTATGGTACGTGGGGGACGCGAATCAGCCCCAGCATTTT
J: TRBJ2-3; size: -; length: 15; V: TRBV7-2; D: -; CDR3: CASSQAGTPGDTQYF; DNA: TGTGCCAGCAGCCAAGCCGGGACGCCGGGGGATACGCAGTATTTT
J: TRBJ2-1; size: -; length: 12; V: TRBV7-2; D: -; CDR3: CASSFLVPEQFF; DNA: TGTGCCAGCAGCTTTTTGGTGCCTGAGCAGTTCTTC
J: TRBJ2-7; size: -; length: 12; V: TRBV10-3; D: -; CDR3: CAISESDYEQYF; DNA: TGTGCCATCAGTGAGTCAGACTACGAGCAGTACTTC
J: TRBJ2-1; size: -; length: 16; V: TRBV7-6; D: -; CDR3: CASSWSSNTGGDEQFF; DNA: TGTGCCAGCAGCTGGAGCTCGAACACGGGGGGCGATGAGCAGTTCTTC
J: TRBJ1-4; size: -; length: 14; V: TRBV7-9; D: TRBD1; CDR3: CASSSGDRGEKLFF; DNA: TGTGCCAGCAGCTCGGGGGACAGGGGCGAAAAACTGTTTTTT
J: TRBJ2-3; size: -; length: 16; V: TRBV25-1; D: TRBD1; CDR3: CASSESEGAGQDTQYF; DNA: TGTGCCAGCAGTGAGTCTGAGGGGGCCGGGCAAGATACGCAGTATTTT
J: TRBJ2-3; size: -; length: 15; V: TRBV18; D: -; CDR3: CASSPLSRDTDTQYF; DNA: TGTGCCAGCTCCCCGCTTTCCCGGGACACAGATACGCAGTATTTT
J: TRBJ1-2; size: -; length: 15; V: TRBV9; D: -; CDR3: CASSVAEGARYGYTF; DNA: TGTGCCAGCAGCGTAGCTGAGGGCGCTCGGTATGGCTACACCTTC
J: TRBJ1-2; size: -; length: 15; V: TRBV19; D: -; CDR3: CASSIARNPDYGYTF; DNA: TGTGCCAGTAGTATAGCCCGAAACCCTGATTATGGCTACACCTTC
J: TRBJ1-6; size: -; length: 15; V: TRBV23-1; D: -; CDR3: CASSQFGCPNSPLHF; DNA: TGCGCCAGCAGTCAATTTGGATGCCCGAATTCACCCCTCCACTTT
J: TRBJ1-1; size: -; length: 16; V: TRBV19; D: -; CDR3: CASSIEEGTGRAEAFF; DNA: TGTGCCAGTAGTATAGAGGAGGGAACAGGTAGGGCTGAAGCTTTCTTT
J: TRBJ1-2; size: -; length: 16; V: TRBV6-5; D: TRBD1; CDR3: CASSSPLGGQYYGYTF; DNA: TGTGCCAGCAGTTCGCCTTTAGGGGGACAGTACTATGGCTACACCTTC
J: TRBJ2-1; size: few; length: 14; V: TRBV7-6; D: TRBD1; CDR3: CASSDRGSYNEQFF; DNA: TGTGCCAGCAGCGACAGGGGGTCGTACAATGAGCAGTTCTTC
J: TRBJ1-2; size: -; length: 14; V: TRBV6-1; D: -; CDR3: CASSEDWGNYGYTF; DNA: TGTGCCAGCAGTGAAGATTGGGGAAACTATGGCTACACCTTC
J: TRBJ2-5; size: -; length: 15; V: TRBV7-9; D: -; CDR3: CASSLALAGTETQYF; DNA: TGTGCCAGCAGCTTGGCCCTTGCAGGGACTGAGACCCAGTACTTC
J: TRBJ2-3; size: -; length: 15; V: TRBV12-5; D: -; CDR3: CASGPIGVNTDTQYF; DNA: TGTGCTAGTGGTCCCATCGGTGTAAACACAGATACGCAGTATTTT
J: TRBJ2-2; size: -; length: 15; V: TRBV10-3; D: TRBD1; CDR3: CAISGTGQNTGELFF; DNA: TGTGCCATCAGTGGGACGGGACAGAATACCGGGGAGCTGTTTTTT